What follows are 26 T cell receptor beta chains derived from one specimen sequenced in a study of blood T cell repertoires in COVID-19. Sequencing used immunoSEQ multiplex PCR; TCRdb keeps in-frame clones, though not all of them. Of approximately 120,000 clones detected, 85% to 90% appear once; the ten largest clones hold around 1.1%. Sequencing was carried out using peripheral blood. These receptors all come from a human donor in a cohort sampled during active COVID-19.

This rearrangement joins TRBV19 to TRBJ2-1, with 7 nucleotides matching TRBD2. This CDR3 spans 15 amino acids. Germline CDR1 is LNHDA and CDR2 is SQIVND (reference sequence). V dropped 3 bases and J dropped 0; count of bases not matched to a gene: 2. CDR3 amino acids: CASSMGGPSYNEQFF. Here the CDR3 DNA reads TGTGCCAGTAGTATGGGAGGGCCCTCCTACAATGAGCAGTTCTTC.

The chain recombines TRBV24-1 with TRBJ2-1; maybe TRBD2 (5 bases). From germline, CDR1 is KGHDR and CDR2 SFDVKD. This CDR3 spans 13 amino acids. Trimming left V 5 bases short and J 7 bases short, with 11 bases between. The CDR3 sequence is CATSGGGRNEQFF. Written as DNA, the CDR3 is TGTGCCACCAGTGGAGGCGGGCGAAATGAGCAGTTCTTC.

The chain couples TRBV7-3 to TRBJ2-1; 7 bases line up with TRBD2. This CDR3 spans 13 amino acids. V shed 5 bases, J shed 16 bases, and the junction held 14 bases outside the gene matches. Germline CDR1 and CDR2: SGHTA and FQGTGA. The CDR3 region has the DNA TGTGCCAGCAGCCCCCGGGGGACTACCGCGAAATTCTTC. It translates to CASSPRGTTAKFF.

The chain is built from TRBV4-1 and TRBJ2-3; D is possibly TRBD2 (5 bases). V dropped 1 base and J dropped 4 bases, with 18 bases sitting between them. Germline CDR1 reads MGHRA; CDR2 reads YSYEKL. This CDR3 has 17 residues. The CDR3 sequence is CASSQVLVGDAADTQYF. CDR3 bases: TGCGCCAGCAGCCAAGTCCTCGTGGGAGATGCCGCAGATACGCAGTATTTT.

The rearrangement uses TRBV4-3 and TRBJ2-3; 10 bases match TRBD2. Germline loops: CDR1 LGHNA, CDR2 YSLEER. Trimming cost V 4 bases and J 4 bases; bases outside gene matches: 17. The CDR3 contains 19 residues. The CDR3 DNA sequence: TGCGCCAGCAGCCGCCGAGGCCCCGCTAGCGGGAGTGGGGCAGATACGCAGTATTTT. Translation gives CASSRRGPASGSGADTQYF.

The rearrangement joins TRBV7-9 to TRBJ2-1; 7 nucleotides line up with TRBD2. V trimming: 5 bases; J trimming: 3 bases; junction bases outside the gene matches: 10. Germline V lookup: CDR1 SEHNR, CDR2 FQNEAQ (reference sequence). The CDR3 has 16 amino acids. The CDR3 DNA sequence: TGTGCCAGCAGCCACCACCGGGGGGTTTTCTACAATGAGCAGTTCTTC. It yields the protein CASSHHRGVFYNEQFF. Full variable domain (outside the CDR3, taken from reference TRBV7-9 and TRBJ2-1): DTGVSQNPRHKITKRGQNVTFRCDPISEHNRLYWYRQTLGQGPEFLTYFQNEAQLEKSRLLSDRFSAERPKGSFSTLEIQRTEQGDSAMYLCASSHHRGVFYNEQFFGPGTRLTVL.

The rearrangement uses TRBV16 and TRBJ2-1; 8 nucleotides agree with TRBD2. The CDR3 is 14 residues long. CDR1 KGHSY and CDR2 FQNENV come from the germline V gene. V lost 5 bases and J lost 4; bases outside the gene matches: 4. The CDR3 loop is CASSSTGGYNEQFF. The CDR3 nucleotides read TGTGCCAGCAGCTCCACGGGAGGGTACAATGAGCAGTTCTTC.

This chain uses TRBV18 with TRBJ1-4; D remains ambiguous. Per the germline V gene, CDR1 is KGHSH and CDR2 is LQKENI. The length of the CDR3 is 15 residues. With 1 base removed from V and 8 bases from J, the gap between germline ends came to 14 bases. This CDR3 is CASSPQRVLQEKLFF. The CDR3 bases are TGTGCCAGCTCACCACAGAGGGTTCTACAGGAAAAACTGTTTTTT.

This chain links TRBV7-2 with TRBJ2-3; a possible D gene is TRBD1 (5 bases). Trimming shortened V by 5 bases and J by 4 bases, and 10 bases separated the two germline ends. The germline V gene has CDR1 SGHTA and CDR2 FQGNSA. This CDR3 comprises 13 residues. The CDR3 loop is CASSRWGPDTQYF. CDR3 sequence (DNA): TGTGCCAGCAGCCGTTGGGGCCCAGATACGCAGTATTTT.

The chain recombines TRBV6-2 or TRBV6-3 with TRBJ2-1; the match to TRBD2 covers 10 bases. Unmatched junction bases numbered 3, after V lost 2 bases and J lost 2 bases. The CDR3 sequence is 16 residues long. Germline V gene data show CDR1 as MNHEY and CDR2 as SVGEGT. The CDR3 bases are TGTGCCAGCAGTTACACGGGGACTAGCGCCTACAATGAGCAGTTCTTC. It translates to CASSYTGTSAYNEQFF.

The rearrangement uses TRBV5-1 and TRBJ1-1; 7 bases are shared with TRBD1. The V gene's germline CDR1 is SGHRS and CDR2 YFSETQ. The CDR3 runs 16 residues. Trimming took 5 bases from V and 0 from J; bases not matched to a gene: 10. DNA of the CDR3: TGCGCCAGCAGGACTGGGGCAGGGGGGATGAACACTGAAGCTTTCTTT. Protein product: CASRTGAGGMNTEAFF.

This clone was detected only once. The chain carries TRBV18 and TRBJ2-2; TRBD2 might be the D (5 bases). V lost 8 bases to trimming and J lost 4 bases, with 14 bases between them. Germline V gene data show CDR1 as KGHSH and CDR2 as LQKENI. CDR3 length: 14 amino acids. The CDR3 region has the DNA TGTGCCAGCCTGACTACCTTGGGCACCGGGGAGCTGTTTTTT. Translation gives CASLTTLGTGELFF.

The chain joins TRBV4-2 to TRBJ2-3, with 15 bases lining up with TRBD2. J gave up 2 bases and V 7 bases, and 7 bases lay outside the gene matches. The CDR3 spans 17 residues. Germline loops: CDR1 LGHNA, CDR2 YNFKEQ. The CDR3 here is CASTPGLAGGPTDTQYF. CDR3 nucleotide sequence: TGTGCCAGCACCCCGGGACTAGCGGGAGGACCCACAGATACGCAGTATTTT.

In the case of this clone: One end of the junction varies from germline; a read error may be responsible. V and J are TRBV6-1 and TRBJ1-3; D ambiguous. CDR1 is MNHNS, CDR2 SASEGT, per germline. The CDR3 loop spans 16 amino acids. DNA of the CDR3: TGTGCCACCAGTGACGCCGTTACTACCTCTGGAAACACCATATATTTT. Its translation is CATSDAVTTSGNTIYF.

The rearrangement links TRBV7-9 to TRBJ2-2, with TRBD2 matching over 9 bases. Trimming removed 8 bases from V and 1 base from J; junction bases left unmatched: 11. Per the germline V gene, CDR1 is SEHNR and CDR2 is FQNEAQ (reference sequence). CDR3 size: 17 residues. The CDR3 region is CASLYAAGGMNTGELFF. The CDR3 DNA sequence: TGTGCCAGCCTCTACGCGGCGGGAGGGATGAACACCGGGGAGCTGTTTTTT.

V and J are TRBV2 and TRBJ1-2; the D gene is possibly TRBD1 (5 bases). V was cut by 0 bases and J by 6 bases, with 11 bases left in between. CDR3 length equals 14 residues. Germline assignment: CDR1 SNHLY and CDR2 FYNNEI. CDR3 sequence: CASSEARGTDGYTF. CDR3 bases: TGTGCCAGCAGTGAAGCGCGGGGGACGGATGGCTACACCTTC.

The chain uses TRBV14 and TRBJ2-7, with a weak D call TRBD1 (6 bases). V dropped 2 bases and J dropped 3 bases, with 11 bases sitting between them. CDR3 size: 14 residues. Germline loops: CDR1 SGHDN, CDR2 FVKESK. The CDR3 coding sequence is TGTGCCAGCAGCCAACAGGGGATCGGCTACGAGCAGTACTTC. It codes for CASSQQGIGYEQYF.

The V and J genes are TRBV6-6 and TRBJ1-2, with D possibly TRBD1 on 5 matching bases. Germline CDR1 and CDR2: MNHNY and SVGAGI (reference sequence). CDR3 size: 14 residues. Trimming removed 4 bases at V and 8 bases at J, with 17 bases between. The CDR3 DNA sequence: TGTGCCAGCAGTTCTACACGGGGGGGTGGAGGCTACACCTTC. This codes for CASSSTRGGGGYTF.

The rearrangement links TRBV7-8 to TRBJ1-2, with 7 bases aligning to TRBD1. The CDR3 consists of 15 residues. Germline CDR1 reads SGHVS; CDR2 reads FQNEAQ. J was trimmed by 4 bases and V by 1 base; bases with no gene match: 6. The CDR3, as DNA: TGTGCCAGCAGCTTAGAGACAGGGAGACTCTATGGCTACACCTTC. It specifies CASSLETGRLYGYTF. Using reference TRBV7-8 and TRBJ1-2 for the parts outside the CDR3, the full variable domain is GAGVSQSPRYKVAKRGQDVALRCDPISGHVSLFWYQQALGQGPEFLTYFQNEAQLDKSGLPSDRFFAERPEGSVSTLKIQRTQQEDSAVYLCASSLETGRLYGYTFGSGTRLTVV.

The chain combines TRBV7-6 with TRBJ2-3; 8 bases are a match to TRBD2. This CDR3 is built from 16 residues. Germline lookup yields CDR1 SGHVS and CDR2 FNYEAQ. The V segment lost 2 bases and the J segment 0 bases; nucleotides outside the gene matches: 4. The CDR3 spells CASSLSLAGSTDTQYF. CDR3 bases: TGTGCCAGCAGCTTATCTCTAGCGGGCAGCACAGATACGCAGTATTTT.

The J gene is TRBJ1-2, the V gene TRBV7-2; D possibly corresponds to TRBD1 (6 bases). Germline assignment: CDR1 SGHTA and CDR2 FQGNSA. This CDR3 is 11 amino acids long. V lost 1 base, J lost 13 bases, and 10 bases lay in between. This CDR3 reads CASSLEGEPTF. The CDR3 bases are TGTGCCAGCAGCTTAGAGGGGGAACCCACCTTC.

This clone was found once. V gene TRBV24-1 combines with J gene TRBJ2-5, with 8 bases aligning to TRBD1. This CDR3 spans 17 amino acids. Losses at the gene ends were 4 bases for V and 0 bases for J; bases not matched to a gene: 9. Per the germline V gene, CDR1 is KGHDR and CDR2 is SFDVKD. The CDR3 DNA reads TGTGCCACCAGTGACCGTGGACAGGGAAAGTACCAAGAGACCCAGTACTTC. It translates to CATSDRGQGKYQETQYF.

This clone has a single count. V usage is TRBV21-1 and J usage is TRBJ2-2; the table's TRBD1 call for D was not verified on the DNA. TRBV21-1 is a recognized pseudogene. The CDR3 runs 15 residues. The CDR3 loop reads CASRCRVRLEGELFF. The CDR3 bases are TGTGCCAGCAGATGCAGGGTTCGGTTAGAGGGGGAGCTGTTTTTT.

This clone was found once. The gene calls are TRBV5-1 and TRBJ2-1; maybe TRBD2 (5 bases). Germline loops: CDR1 SGHRS, CDR2 YFSETQ. The CDR3 contains 15 residues. V dropped 5 bases and J dropped 0 bases, with 12 bases sitting between them. The CDR3 loop is CASRSGVSSYNEQFF. The CDR3 DNA reads TGCGCCAGCAGGTCCGGGGTGAGCTCCTACAATGAGCAGTTCTTC.

This chain uses TRBV24-1 with TRBJ1-2, with D maybe TRBD1 (6 bases). V was clipped by 4 bases and J by 11 bases, with 19 bases between them. This CDR3 region has 14 residues. The germline gives CDR1 KGHDR, CDR2 SFDVKD. The CDR3 region is CATSDRDTETGYTF. CDR3 sequence (DNA): TGTGCCACCAGTGACCGGGACACCGAAACTGGGTACACCTTC.

V usage is TRBV3-1 (or the pseudogene TRBV3-2) and J usage is TRBJ1-5; D gene ambiguous. The CDR3 extends over 15 amino acids. Germline lookup yields CDR1 LGHDT and CDR2 YNNKEL (reference sequence). Trimming removed 2 bases from V and 0 bases from J, with 8 bases in between. This CDR3 reads CASSQSGDSNQPQHF. The CDR3, as DNA: TGTGCCAGCAGCCAATCCGGGGATAGCAATCAGCCCCAGCATTTT.